The clone carrying this T cell receptor beta chain was recorded many times. These data originate in a study of neurological immune-mediated disorders. V was clipped by 4 bases and J by 5 bases, with 14 bases between them. Germline assignment: CDR1 SGHVS and CDR2 FNYEAQ. CDR3 size: 14 residues. TCRdb called the 5' RACE reads again in MiXCR, with one record for every CDR3 protein. This sample yields about 62,000 distinct CDR3 sequences, of which about 4% are seen a single time; over 2% belongs to the top ten. The V call is TRBV7-6, the J call TRBJ2-5; D is perhaps TRBD1 (5 bases). This receptor was taken from a woman in her forties or fifties with multiple sclerosis. Input material: PBMCs. In DNA form, the CDR3 reads TGTGCCAGCAGCTATCCAGGGCTTCGGGAGACCCAGTACTTC. It is translated as CASSYPGLRETQYF. The full variable domain, completed using reference TRBV7-6 and TRBJ2-5, is GAGVSQSPRYKVTKRGQDVALRCDPISGHVSLYWYRQALGQGPEFLTYFNYEAQQDKSGLPNDRFSAERPEGSISTLTIQRTEQRDSAMYRCASSYPGLRETQYFGPGTRLLVL.